This passage covers 7 T cell receptor beta chains from one sample sequenced in a study of blood T cell repertoires in COVID-19. TCRdb keeps only in-frame clones here, not all; method: immunoSEQ multiplex PCR. The data hold over 150,000 clones, with less than 90% observed a single time. The sequenced material came from peripheral blood. The receptors shown here come from a woman in her 70s with COVID-19, enrolled during active disease.

V and J are TRBV27 and TRBJ2-3, with TRBD2 identical over 8 bases. Per the germline V gene, CDR1 is MNHEY and CDR2 is SMNVEV (reference sequence). Trimming took 10 bases from V and 3 from J; bases not matched to a gene: 9. The CDR3 totals 14 residues. This CDR3 reads CATGGAGPTDTQYF. For the CDR3, the DNA is TGTGCCACCGGGGGGGCGGGACCGACAGATACGCAGTATTTT.

V gene TRBV19 combines with J gene TRBJ2-2; D ambiguous. This CDR3 has 14 residues. Trimming took 1 base from V and 0 from J, leaving 3 bases between them. The germline V gene encodes CDR1 LNHDA and CDR2 SQIVND (reference sequence). The CDR3 DNA sequence: TGTGCCAGTAGTATAGTAGCGAACACCGGGGAGCTGTTTTTT. Its protein product is CASSIVANTGELFF.

The chain couples TRBV27 to TRBJ2-1; TRBD1 aligns across 10 bases. The germline gives CDR1 MNHEY, CDR2 SMNVEV (reference sequence). The CDR3 has 13 amino acids. Unmatched junction bases numbered 2, after V lost 5 bases and J lost 7 bases. DNA of the CDR3: TGTGCCAGCAGTATGGACAGGGGGAATGAGCAGTTCTTC. Translation: CASSMDRGNEQFF.

The V gene is TRBV6-6, the J gene TRBJ1-2; D gene unclear. Germline CDR1 is MNHNY and CDR2 is SVGAGI (reference sequence). CDR3 length: 14 residues. The V end lost 7 bases, the J end lost 4 bases, and 16 bases lay between the germline ends. CDR3 bases: TGTGCCAGCAACTTACTGCCGGAGGGCTATGGCTACACCTTC. Its protein is CASNLLPEGYGYTF.

The rearrangement links TRBV18 to TRBJ1-5; a weak D match, TRBD1 (5 bases). V was trimmed by 6 bases and J by 4 bases, leaving 13 bases between them. This CDR3 is 14 amino acids long. Germline V lookup: CDR1 KGHSH, CDR2 LQKENI. CDR3 residues: CASSRSGENQPQHF. The CDR3 region has the DNA TGTGCCAGCTCTCGTTCGGGGGAGAATCAGCCCCAGCATTTT.

The rearrangement uses TRBV18 and TRBJ1-1; 7 nucleotides line up with TRBD1. Germline assignment: CDR1 KGHSH and CDR2 LQKENI. Trimming removed 5 bases from V and 6 bases from J; junction bases left unmatched: 12. This CDR3 comprises 15 residues. In DNA form, the CDR3 reads TGTGCCAGCTCAGGTGTTGGGGACAGAGCCTCTGAAGCTTTCTTT. It translates to CASSGVGDRASEAFF.

This clone was recorded once. V usage is TRBV6-6 and J usage is TRBJ2-4, with 12 bases aligning to TRBD2. The ends lost 5 bases at V and 8 bases at J; junction bases unmatched: 1. Looked up from germline, CDR1 is MNHNY and CDR2 is SVGAGI (reference sequence). The CDR3 consists of 13 residues. In nucleotides, the CDR3 is TGTGCCAGCAGTAGACTAGCGGGAGACATTCAGTACTTC. Amino acid sequence: CASSRLAGDIQYF.